Listed here are 18 T cell receptor beta chains from one sample, sequenced in a study of metastatic and nonmetastatic thyroid tumors. No patient received treatment before thyroid surgery. TCRdb reanalyzed the PCR reads via MiXCR. Here the sample spans about 24,000 clones, about 17% being singletons. Material for sequencing was adjacent normal tissue. All receptors derive from a male donor with papillary thyroid cancer or a benign thyroid nodule (not recorded which). Some clones in this sample may be carry-over from other donors' samples.

The chain uses TRBV7-3 and TRBJ2-1; D may be TRBD2 (6 bases). The CDR3 runs to 17 residues. The germline V gene has CDR1 SGHTA and CDR2 FQGTGA. V lost 0 bases and J 4 bases, leaving 16 bases between the germline ends. CDR3 residues: CASSLTGHSGPYNEQFF. The DNA for the CDR3 is TGTGCCAGCAGCTTAACCGGGCACAGCGGGCCTTACAATGAGCAGTTCTTC.

In its sample, this clone is medium-sized. Here the CDR3 DNA reads TGCAGTGCTAGCGGGACAGCATTTAACTCCTATAATTCACCCCTCCACTTT. It encodes CSASGTAFNSYNSPLHF. This sequence joins TRBV20-1 and TRBJ1-6; 7 nucleotides line up with TRBD1. Germline V gene lookup returns CDR1 DFQATT and CDR2 SNEGSKA (reference sequence). The V segment lost 3 bases and the J segment 0 bases; nucleotides outside the gene matches: 8. The CDR3 runs to 17 residues.

This clone was counted many times. The rearrangement links TRBV18 to TRBJ2-7; D may be TRBD1 (6 bases). This CDR3 has 15 amino acids. The germline V gene encodes CDR1 KGHSH and CDR2 LQKENI. Trimming left V 0 bases short and J 2 bases short, with 11 bases between. Written as DNA, the CDR3 is TGTGCCAGCTCACCACCGAGGGGGTCGGCCTACGAGCAGTACGTC. It encodes CASSPPRGSAYEQYV.

This clone was detected many times. The chain carries TRBV5-1 and TRBJ2-1, with D possibly matching TRBD2 (5 bases). Germline V gene data show CDR1 as SGHRS and CDR2 as YFSETQ. Trimming shortened V by 0 bases and J by 4 bases, and 11 bases separated the two germline ends. This CDR3 has 15 amino acids. The CDR3 sequence: CASSLAGLGYNEQFF. The DNA for the CDR3 is TGCGCCAGCAGCTTGGCGGGGTTGGGGTACAATGAGCAGTTCTTC.

This clone was observed many times. This chain uses TRBV9 with TRBJ1-5; no firm D call. This CDR3 comprises 13 residues. Trimming pared 8 bases from V and 4 bases from J, leaving 13 bases between. In germline, CDR1 is SGDLS, CDR2 YYNGEE. This CDR3 is CASSLSFNQPQHF. The CDR3, as DNA: TGTGCCAGTAGCCTTAGCTTTAATCAGCCCCAGCATTTT.

This clone was picked up many times. One base away lies a much larger clone, so this may be a sequencing read error. V usage is TRBV12-3 or TRBV12-4 and J usage is TRBJ1-5; 7 nucleotides match TRBD1. This CDR3 contains 14 residues. V was pared by 4 bases and J by 5 bases, with 5 bases of the junction left unmatched. The CDR3 region has the DNA TGTGCCAGCAGTTGGGGACAGTACGATCAGCCCCAGCATTTT. This translates into CASSWGQYDQPQHF.

This clone was seen many times. The chain recombines TRBV6-2 or TRBV6-3 with TRBJ2-7; D is uncertain. The V and J ends lost 2 bases and 7 bases respectively, with 9 bases between them. This CDR3 is built from 12 residues. The germline gives CDR1 MNHEY, CDR2 SVGEGT. CDR3 bases: TGTGCCAGCAGTTACACACCGCAAGAGCAGTACTTC. Protein product: CASSYTPQEQYF.

This clone was recorded many times. The chain is built from TRBV5-6 and TRBJ2-7; no definite D call. Trimming cost V 5 bases and J 2 bases, with 11 bases left between them. The CDR3 has 13 amino acids. The germline CDR1 and CDR2 sequences are SGHDT and YYEEEE. The CDR3, as DNA: TGTGCCAGCAGTAGTGGAAGCGCCTACGAGCAGTACGTC. It encodes CASSSGSAYEQYV.

This clone was seen only a few times. The gene calls are TRBV6-1 and TRBJ1-4, with D possibly TRBD1 on 6 matching bases. Germline CDR1 and CDR2: MNHNS and SASEGT. V gave up 2 bases and J gave up 0 bases, with 10 bases separating them. This CDR3 has 16 residues. This chain's CDR3 is CASSEHTGSTNEKLFF. DNA for the CDR3: TGTGCCAGCAGTGAACACACAGGGTCAACTAATGAAAAACTGTTTTTT.

Notes on this clone: Without the conserved terminal phenylalanine or tryptophan, this CDR3 likely stems from a read error. This sequence joins TRBV15 and TRBJ2-7; D call uncertain. Germline V gene data show CDR1 as LNHNV and CDR2 as YYDKDF (reference sequence). V dropped 1 base and J dropped 3 bases, with 13 bases sitting between them. The CDR3 spans 15 residues. CDR3 sequence: CATSRGSVRSYEQYS. The CDR3 region has the DNA TGTGCCACCAGCAGAGGGTCGGTACGAAGCTACGAGCAGTACTCC.

This clone was seen many times. It may be a read error: a sequence one base away is much more abundant. This chain connects TRBV27 to TRBJ2-1; 8 bases map to TRBD2. The CDR3 sequence is 13 residues long. Germline V gives CDR1 MNHEY, CDR2 SMNVEV (reference sequence). After removal of 5 bases from V and 12 bases from J, the junction contained 9 bases not matched to a gene. CDR3 residues: CASSPKAAGVQFF. The CDR3 coding sequence is TGTGCCAGCAGTCCAAAGGCAGCGGGAGTGCAGTTCTTC.

This clone is deemed medium-sized. J is TRBJ1-1 and V is TRBV6-1; D gene unclear. The CDR3 has 13 residues. Per the germline V gene, CDR1 is MNHNS and CDR2 is SASEGT. Trimming pared 2 bases from V and 1 base from J, leaving 5 bases between. The CDR3 nucleotides read TGTGCCAGCAGTGAACACCAGAACACTGAAGCTTTCTTT. This codes for CASSEHQNTEAFF.

This clone was recorded many times. This chain connects TRBV6-1 to TRBJ1-1, with TRBD1 matching over 8 bases. The CDR3 has 13 residues. Germline V lookup: CDR1 MNHNS, CDR2 SASEGT. V lost 4 bases and J lost 5; bases outside the gene matches: 3. The DNA for the CDR3 is TGTGCCAGCAGTGGACAGGGGTGGACTGAAGCTTTCTTT. Amino acids: CASSGQGWTEAFF.

This clone was counted many times. The chain uses TRBV20-1 and TRBJ2-1, with 11 bases that match TRBD2. The V segment lost 3 bases and the J segment 2 bases; nucleotides outside the gene matches: 0. The CDR3 has 14 residues. Germline loops: CDR1 DFQATT, CDR2 SNEGSKA (reference sequence). CDR3 nucleotide sequence: TGCAGTGCTAGGGGACTAGCGGCCTACAATGAGCAGTTCTTC. Translation gives CSARGLAAYNEQFF.

This clone was observed many times. The chain couples TRBV5-1 to TRBJ1-1; unclear D gene. Germline-derived CDR1 and CDR2 are SGHRS and YFSETQ. V gave up 0 bases and J gave up 2 bases, with 8 bases separating them. The CDR3 has 14 residues. The CDR3, as DNA: TGCGCCAGCAGCTTGGGAGGCAGAAACACTGAAGCTTTCTTT. Its protein is CASSLGGRNTEAFF.

The table lists this clone with a count of one. V usage is TRBV20-1 and J usage is TRBJ2-5; D gene uncertain. This CDR3 has 10 residues. V was pared by 6 bases and J by 1 base, with 3 bases between. CDR1 and CDR2 (germline): DFQATT, SNEGSKA (reference sequence). Here the CDR3 reads CSAAQETQYF. The CDR3, as DNA: TGCAGTGCCGCCCAAGAGACCCAGTACTTC.

This clone qualifies as medium-sized. The chain recombines TRBV12-3 or TRBV12-4 with TRBJ2-5; D not resolved. Trimming shortened V by 5 bases and J by 0 bases, and 10 bases separated the two germline ends. This CDR3 contains 14 residues. The CDR3 loop is CASSPDGYQETQYF. The CDR3 nucleotides are TGTGCCAGCAGTCCCGACGGGTACCAAGAGACCCAGTACTTC.

This clone was picked up many times. The chain carries TRBV18 and TRBJ2-1; 9 bases fit TRBD1. V was pared by 9 bases and J by 7 bases, with 7 bases of the junction left unmatched. Germline CDR1 and CDR2: KGHSH and LQKENI. CDR3 size: 13 residues. The CDR3 DNA sequence: TGTGCCAGTACGGGACAGGGACGTAATGAGCAGTTCTTC. This translates into CASTGQGRNEQFF.